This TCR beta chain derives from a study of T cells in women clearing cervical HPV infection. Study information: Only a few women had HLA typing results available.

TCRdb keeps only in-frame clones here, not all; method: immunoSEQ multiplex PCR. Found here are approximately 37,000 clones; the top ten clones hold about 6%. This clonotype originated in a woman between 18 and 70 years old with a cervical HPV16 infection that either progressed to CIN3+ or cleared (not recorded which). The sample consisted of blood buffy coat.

The sequenced CDR3 bases are TGTGCCAGCTCACCACGAGGCGGGCCCTATACCTACGAG. Its protein product is CASSPRGGPYTYE. The entire CDR3 is CASSPRGGPYTYEQYF. The chain uses TRBV18 and TRBJ2-7; tentatively, D is TRBD2 (5 bases). The read terminates 3 residues before the CDR3 end, so the remaining end is supplied by the germline J gene. CDR1 and CDR2 from the germline V gene are KGHSH and LQKENI. V was pared by 1 base and J by 2 bases, with 15 bases between. CDR3 size: 16 residues.